Each of the 11 T cell receptor beta chains below was sequenced from the same sample in a study of glioma-infiltrating T cells listed by TCRdb under 2016. For sequencing, an Illumina MiSeq was employed. TCR alpha and beta CDR3 regions were amplified with the iRepertoire nested amplicon-rescue multiplex PCR (arm-PCR) platform from RNA. TCRdb trimmed public reads at Q25 via fastp, called clones via MiXCR and kept in-frame beta chains. Merged by CDR3 protein, the rows form single entries marked with the most common genes and DNA. This sample lists about 110,000 distinct CDR3 sequences; less than 30% were detected once. The ten largest clones add up to approximately 35% of the sample. The specimen sequenced was glioma tissue, nonneoplastic brain tissue, or PBMCs (not recorded which). Receptors originate from a human donor with low-grade glioma or glioblastoma, undergoing nonglioma brain surgery, or in good health (not recorded which).

The chain carries TRBV3-1 and TRBJ2-1; D possibly corresponds to TRBD2 (6 bases). Germline V CDR1 and CDR2: LGHDT, YNNKEL (reference sequence). The CDR3 has 13 residues. V was pared by 11 bases and J by 12 bases, with 23 bases between. In DNA form, the CDR3 reads TGTGCCTCCCAGCCACTAGCTAGCGATGTGCAGTTCTTC. Its protein is CASQPLASDVQFF.

The chain links TRBV7-8 to TRBJ1-3, with TRBD1 matching over 7 bases. This CDR3 has 16 amino acids. V lost 3 bases to trimming and J lost 3 bases; unmatched junction nucleotides: 8. Germline lookup yields CDR1 SGHVS and CDR2 FQNEAQ. This CDR3 is CASSFNAGGGGNTIYF. Here the CDR3 DNA reads TGTGCCAGCAGCTTTAACGCAGGGGGAGGTGGAAACACCATATATTTT.

V usage is TRBV30 and J usage is TRBJ1-1; perhaps TRBD1 as D (6 bases). V was clipped by 4 bases and J by 11 bases, with 17 bases between them. Per the germline V gene, CDR1 is GTSNPN and CDR2 is SVGIG (reference sequence). CDR3 length: 12 residues. CDR3 loop: CAWTLRGSEAFF. The CDR3 bases are TGTGCCTGGACCCTAAGGGGGTCAGAGGCTTTCTTT.

About this clonotype: A junction boundary mismatches the germline segment, possibly from a read error. The chain links TRBV11-2 to TRBJ1-1, with D tentatively TRBD1 (5 bases). Per the germline V gene, CDR1 is SGHAT and CDR2 is FQNNGV. This CDR3 has 13 residues. The CDR3 here is CANSLAGTTGAFF. As DNA, the CDR3 is TGTGCCAACAGCTTAGCGGGGACCACTGGAGCTTTCTTT.

As for this clonotype: This may arise from a read error, as a much more abundant clone is one base away. The CDR3 here is CASSLISAGTYNEQFF. The DNA of the CDR3 is TGTGCCAGCAGCCTTATTAGCGCTGGCACCTACAATGAGCAGTTCTTC. The chain employs TRBV14 and TRBJ2-1; D may be TRBD2 (5 bases). This CDR3 has 16 residues. Germline V lookup: CDR1 SGHDN, CDR2 FVKESK. Trimming cost V 4 bases and J 2 bases, with 15 bases left between them.

On this clonotype itself: Given a much more abundant clone one base away, this may be a read error. The chain uses TRBV29-1 and TRBJ2-7; D gene uncertain. Germline CDR1 reads SQVTM; CDR2 reads ANQGSEA. This CDR3 is 10 amino acids long. The CDR3 DNA follows: TGCAGCGTTGAATTTGGAGAGCAGTGCTTC. It is translated as CSVEFGEQCF.

A few counts support this clonotype. V and J are TRBV4-1 and TRBJ2-5; 8 nucleotides align to TRBD2. The germline CDR1 and CDR2 sequences are MGHRA and YSYEKL. The CDR3 consists of 16 residues. The junction had 13 bases not matched to a gene; V was cut back by 6 bases and J by 4 bases. In nucleotides, the CDR3 is TGCGCCAGCAGTCCTTGGGGACGGGGGGGCCGAGAGACCCAGTACTTC. Amino acids: CASSPWGRGGRETQYF.

This clonotype was detected many times. CDR3 DNA: TGTGCCAGCAGTCGAACTAGCGGTCCCCCCTACGAGCAGTACTTC. It is translated as CASSRTSGPPYEQYF. This chain connects TRBV6-1 to TRBJ2-7; 8 nucleotides agree with TRBD2. With 5 bases clipped from V and 2 bases from J, the junction kept 8 bases outside the gene matches. Germline V gene lookup returns CDR1 MNHNS and CDR2 SASEGT. CDR3 length equals 15 residues.

This clonotype showed up many times. V and J are TRBV7-2 and TRBJ1-1; D gene unclear. CDR3 size: 14 residues. The V and J ends lost 1 base and 1 base respectively, with 7 bases between them. In germline, CDR1 is SGHTA, CDR2 FQGNSA. CDR3 DNA: TGTGCCAGCAGCTTAGGTTCGGGGAACACTGAAGCTTTCTTT. This encodes CASSLGSGNTEAFF.

This clonotype has ten or more counts. The chain recombines TRBV28 with TRBJ1-1; D is perhaps TRBD1 (6 bases). The CDR3 is made up of 15 amino acids. Deletions cut 5 bases from V and 1 base from J, with 14 bases between. Germline CDR1 is MDHEN and CDR2 is SYDVKM. The CDR3 bases are TGTGCCAGCAGTAACCGGGACAAGTCGAACACTGAAGCTTTCTTT. This sequence encodes CASSNRDKSNTEAFF.

This clonotype showed up many times. The J gene is TRBJ1-5, the V gene TRBV6-1; a weak D match, TRBD1 (5 bases). The CDR3 contains 14 residues. V lost 5 bases and J lost 9, with 17 bases in between. Germline loops: CDR1 MNHNS, CDR2 SASEGT. The CDR3 is CASSSTGVKGPQHF. CDR3 DNA: TGTGCCAGCAGTTCCACAGGAGTCAAGGGGCCCCAGCATTTT.